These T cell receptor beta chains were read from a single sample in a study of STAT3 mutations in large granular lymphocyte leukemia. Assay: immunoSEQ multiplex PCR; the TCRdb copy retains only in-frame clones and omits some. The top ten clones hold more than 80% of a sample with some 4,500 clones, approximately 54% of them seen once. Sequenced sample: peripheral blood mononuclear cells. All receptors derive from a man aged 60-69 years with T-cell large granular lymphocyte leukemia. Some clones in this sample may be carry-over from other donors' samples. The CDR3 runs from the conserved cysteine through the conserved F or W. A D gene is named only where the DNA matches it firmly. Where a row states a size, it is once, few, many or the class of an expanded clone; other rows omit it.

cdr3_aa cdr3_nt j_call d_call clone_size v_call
CASSTTGTGDEKLFF TGCGCCAGCAGCACCACCGGGACAGGGGATGAAAAACTGTTTTTT TRBJ1-4 TRBD1 . TRBV5-1
CASSWGRDTESEQYF TGTGCCAGCAGTTGGGGGCGGGACACCGAAAGCGAGCAGTACTTC TRBJ2-7 . . TRBV6-5
CASSPAGGQGQPQHF TGCGCCAGCAGTCCAGCCGGGGGCCAGGGTCAGCCCCAGCATTTT TRBJ1-5 . . TRBV5-1
CSVDRDRGPQNYGYTF TGCAGCGTCGACCGGGACAGGGGTCCCCAGAACTATGGCTACACCTTC TRBJ1-2 TRBD1 . TRBV29-1
CASSLDRTNYGYTF TGCGCCAGCAGCTTGGATAGGACAAATTATGGCTACACCTTC TRBJ1-2 . few TRBV5-1
CAWSGGGNQPQHF TGTGCCTGGAGTGGGGGGGGGAATCAGCCCCAGCATTTT TRBJ1-5 . . TRBV30
CAWRGGSYEQYF TGTGCCTGGAGGGGCGGCTCCTACGAGCAGTACTTC TRBJ2-7 . . TRBV30
CASSEMKHQPQHF TGTGCCAGCTCAGAGATGAAGCATCAGCCCCAGCATTTT TRBJ1-5 . . TRBV18
CASRTTGFGYTF TGTGCCAGCAGGACGACAGGGTTTGGCTACACCTTC TRBJ1-2 TRBD1 . TRBV6-5
CASLLADTQYF TGTGCCAGCTTGTTGGCCGATACGCAGTATTTT TRBJ2-3 . . TRBV2
CASSLGPDGETQYF TGTGCCAGCAGCTTGGGTCCAGATGGCGAGACCCAGTACTTC TRBJ2-5 . . TRBV5-4